This entry lists 24 T cell receptor beta chains sequenced from one sample in a study of blood T cell repertoires in COVID-19 (dated by TCRdb to 2020 to 2021). Library method: the immunoSEQ multiplex PCR assay. Sourced from immuneACCESS, this table was stored by TCRdb with only in-frame sequences that have V and J called. A share of the clones is absent; for the studies checked, an unresolved V gene accounts for under half, and the remainder has no known explanation. This sample lists 200,000 to 250,000 clones; 80% to 90% were detected once. Of the sample, roughly 1.4% falls within the top ten clones. The source material was peripheral blood. The receptors were sampled from a woman aged 40 to 50 who had recovered from COVID-19.

V is TRBV2 and J is TRBJ1-2; 7 nucleotides agree with TRBD1. Germline CDR1 and CDR2: SNHLY and FYNNEI. The CDR3 sequence is 14 residues long. V was pared by 6 bases and J by 5 bases, with 9 bases of the junction left unmatched. DNA of the CDR3: TGTGCCAGCAGGGAGACCGGGACAGCATATGGCTACACCTTC. Translated, it gives CASRETGTAYGYTF.

This rearrangement joins TRBV7-9 to TRBJ2-1, with 7 bases lining up with TRBD1. This CDR3 region has 15 residues. The V segment lost 0 bases and the J segment 2 bases; nucleotides outside the gene matches: 1. Per the germline V gene, CDR1 is SEHNR and CDR2 is FQNEAQ (reference sequence). This chain's CDR3 is CASSLAQGAYNEQFF. CDR3 coding DNA: TGTGCCAGCAGCTTAGCCCAGGGGGCCTACAATGAGCAGTTCTTC.

The chain recombines TRBV2 with TRBJ2-3; no clear D. V shed 5 bases and J shed 0 bases, with 18 bases lying between them. Germline loops: CDR1 SNHLY, CDR2 FYNNEI. The CDR3 has 17 amino acids. The CDR3 region is CASSPDFPEASTDTQYF. DNA for the CDR3: TGTGCCAGCAGTCCCGACTTCCCAGAGGCGAGCACAGATACGCAGTATTTT.

This chain joins TRBV28 and TRBJ2-7; D gene uncertain. The CDR3 totals 11 residues. Deletions cut 2 bases from V and 6 bases from J, with 5 bases between. The germline V gene encodes CDR1 MDHEN and CDR2 SYDVKM. The CDR3 loop is CASSLEVEQYF. The CDR3 region has the DNA TGTGCCAGCAGTTTAGAGGTCGAGCAGTACTTC.

This chain uses TRBV19 with TRBJ1-1; 8 bases agree with TRBD1. Germline V gives CDR1 LNHDA, CDR2 SQIVND (reference sequence). Unmatched junction bases numbered 12, after V lost 11 bases and J lost 1 base. This CDR3 contains 15 residues. The CDR3 here is CAARVTGAPNTEAFF. The CDR3 DNA sequence: TGTGCCGCCCGAGTGACAGGGGCTCCGAACACTGAAGCTTTCTTT.

DNA for the CDR3: TGTGCCAGTAGTATGCAGGCTCCGAACACTGAAGCTTTCTTT. It codes for CASSMQAPNTEAFF. The V call is TRBV19, the J call TRBJ1-1; D is unclear. The CDR3 is made up of 14 amino acids. Germline CDR1 is LNHDA and CDR2 is SQIVND (reference sequence). V gave up 3 bases and J gave up 1 base, with 9 bases separating them.

The chain combines TRBV11-1 with TRBJ1-5; perhaps TRBD1 as D (6 bases). Germline V gives CDR1 SGHAT, CDR2 FQDESV (reference sequence). The V gene lost 5 bases and the J gene lost 6 bases, with 11 bases spanning the gap. This CDR3 spans 13 amino acids. CDR3 loop: CASSRGGGQPQHF. The CDR3, as DNA: TGTGCCAGCAGCAGAGGGGGGGGTCAGCCCCAGCATTTT.

The chain combines TRBV5-5 with TRBJ2-3; 8 bases align to TRBD1. V dropped 2 bases and J dropped 3; count of bases not matched to a gene: 5. Germline V gene lookup returns CDR1 SGHKS and CDR2 YYEKEE (reference sequence). The CDR3 sequence is 15 residues long. The CDR3 nucleotides read TGTGCCAGCAGCTTTAACGGACAGGGTACAGATACGCAGTATTTT. It codes for CASSFNGQGTDTQYF.

The chain uses TRBV6-4 and TRBJ2-2, with 10 bases fitting TRBD1. CDR3 size: 13 residues. CDR1 is MRHNA, CDR2 SNTAGT, per germline. The ends lost 6 bases at V and 5 bases at J; junction bases unmatched: 0. CDR3 loop: CASRGQGTGELFF. The DNA of the CDR3 is TGTGCCAGCAGGGGACAGGGGACCGGGGAGCTGTTTTTT.

This chain connects TRBV12-3 or TRBV12-4 to TRBJ2-1; 10 bases are shared with TRBD2. The CDR3 totals 13 residues. After removal of 3 bases from V and 8 bases from J, the junction contained 1 base not matched to a gene. The CDR3 protein is CASSFLAGDEQFF. For the CDR3, the DNA is TGTGCCAGCAGTTTCCTAGCGGGGGATGAGCAGTTCTTC.

This chain connects TRBV5-6 to TRBJ1-2; the D gene is possibly TRBD1 (6 bases). Germline V gives CDR1 SGHDT, CDR2 YYEEEE. The V and J ends lost 5 bases and 2 bases respectively, with 13 bases between them. CDR3 length: 14 residues. The CDR3, as DNA: TGTGCCAGCAGTTACCGGGACACGAACTATGGCTACACCTTC. The encoded protein is CASSYRDTNYGYTF. The variable domain in full, completed from reference TRBV5-6 and TRBJ1-2, reads DAGVTQSPTHLIKTRGQQVTLRCSPKSGHDTVSWYQQALGQGPQFIFQYYEEEERQRGNFPDRFSGHQFPNYSSELNVNALLLGDSALYLCASSYRDTNYGYTFGSGTRLTVV.

The chain has TRBV5-5 and TRBJ1-5; D not resolved. The germline V and J ends were trimmed by 1 base and 1 base, with 3 bases remaining between them. The length of the CDR3 is 13 residues. Germline V gene data show CDR1 as SGHKS and CDR2 as YYEKEE (reference sequence). CDR3 loop: CASSLSSNQPQHF. DNA of the CDR3: TGTGCCAGCAGCTTGTCAAGCAATCAGCCCCAGCATTTT.

V usage is TRBV3-1 (or the pseudogene TRBV3-2) and J usage is TRBJ1-6, with 10 nucleotides matching TRBD1. Germline V gives CDR1 LGHDT, CDR2 YNNKEL (reference sequence). The CDR3 runs 16 residues. The V segment lost 6 bases and the J segment 10 bases; nucleotides outside the gene matches: 12. The CDR3 here is CASRQGTGAGGSPLHF. The CDR3 DNA reads TGTGCCAGCAGGCAGGGGACAGGGGCCGGCGGGTCACCCCTCCACTTT.

J is TRBJ2-1 and V is TRBV5-1; the match to TRBD1 covers 11 bases. CDR3 length: 15 amino acids. After removal of 2 bases from V and 6 bases from J, the junction contained 4 bases not matched to a gene. Germline CDR1 and CDR2: SGHRS and YFSETQ. The CDR3 here is CASSLGDRGVNEQFF. The CDR3 DNA follows: TGCGCCAGCAGCTTAGGGGACAGGGGGGTCAATGAGCAGTTCTTC.

This chain links TRBV3-1 (or the pseudogene TRBV3-2) with TRBJ1-2; tentative D call: TRBD1 (5 bases). The V gene's germline CDR1 is LGHDT and CDR2 YNNKEL (reference sequence). V was clipped by 6 bases and J by 10 bases, with 15 bases between them. The CDR3 sequence is 12 residues long. The CDR3, as DNA: TGTGCCAGCAGTAAACAGGATATCATCTACACCTTC. Its translation: CASSKQDIIYTF.

The chain joins TRBV6-2 or TRBV6-3 to TRBJ2-7; TRBD1 matches 9 bases. Germline values: CDR1 MNHEY, CDR2 SVGEGT. The CDR3 length is 14 residues. V gave up 5 bases and J gave up 5 bases; unmatched junction bases: 7. CDR3 DNA: TGTGCCAGCAGTGGAGGGACAGGGCGGAACGAGCAGTACTTC. Translating gives CASSGGTGRNEQYF.

CDR3 sequence reads: CASTKSAGERSPLHF. The DNA for the CDR3 is TGTGCCAGTACCAAGTCGGCGGGGGAGCGTTCACCCCTCCACTTT. V is TRBV19 and J is TRBJ1-6; possibly TRBD1 for D (5 bases). Germline V gives CDR1 LNHDA, CDR2 SQIVND (reference sequence). V was shortened by 7 bases and J by 9 bases, with 19 bases between the two germline ends. This CDR3 region has 15 residues.

This chain joins TRBV5-1 and TRBJ2-5, with 8 bases that match TRBD2. The CDR3 consists of 15 residues. Per germline, CDR1 SGHRS and CDR2 YFSETQ. V was clipped by 2 bases and J by 5 bases; unmatched bases: 8. The CDR3 nucleotides are TGCGCCAGCAGCTTTTCGGGGGGGCCCGGGGAGACCCAGTACTTC. Its protein is CASSFSGGPGETQYF.

This chain links TRBV12-3 or TRBV12-4 with TRBJ2-1; 8 bases align to TRBD2. Losses at the gene ends were 3 bases for V and 8 bases for J; bases not matched to a gene: 0. CDR3 size: 12 residues. The CDR3 coding sequence is TGTGCCAGCAGTTTTAGCGGGGATGAGCAGTTCTTC. Its protein product is CASSFSGDEQFF.

The V and J genes are TRBV5-1 and TRBJ1-2; TRBD1 matches at 8 bases. The CDR3 runs to 14 residues. The trim removed 4 bases at V and 6 bases at J, leaving 8 bases unmatched. CDR1 and CDR2 (germline): SGHRS, YFSETQ. CDR3: CASSPGQALDGYTF. The CDR3, as DNA: TGCGCCAGCAGCCCGGGACAGGCCCTAGATGGCTACACCTTC.

The DNA of the CDR3 is TGTGCCAGCAGCCCCGGACAGGTTCCCTACGAGCAGTACTTC. Its translation: CASSPGQVPYEQYF. This chain connects TRBV6-5 to TRBJ2-7, with TRBD1 matching over 7 bases. This CDR3 is 14 amino acids long. From germline, CDR1 is MNHEY and CDR2 SVGAGI. J lost 2 bases, V lost 6 bases, and 7 bases had no gene match.

The CDR3 coding sequence is TGTGCCAGCAGTTACTCGACAGGGGACCCTGTCGAATGGCAGTACTTC. Residues: CASSYSTGDPVEWQYF. This rearrangement joins TRBV6-2 or TRBV6-3 to TRBJ2-7; 8 bases are a match to TRBD1. The CDR3 sequence is 16 residues long. The J segment lost 9 bases and the V segment lost 0 bases, leaving 13 bases of the junction unmatched. Germline values: CDR1 MNHEY, CDR2 SVGEGT.

The rearrangement links TRBV11-2 to TRBJ1-1; TRBD1 might be the D (6 bases). Trimming pared 4 bases from V and 0 bases from J, leaving 9 bases between. CDR3 size: 14 residues. Germline V gives CDR1 SGHAT, CDR2 FQNNGV. CDR3 DNA sequence: TGTGCCAGCAGCTCCCGACAGGTGAACACTGAAGCTTTCTTT. This gives the protein CASSSRQVNTEAFF.

The chain joins TRBV3-1 (or the pseudogene TRBV3-2) to TRBJ1-1; a possible D gene is TRBD1 (6 bases). CDR1 and CDR2 (germline): LGHDT, YNNKEL (reference sequence). CDR3 size: 14 residues. V gave up 3 bases and J gave up 0 bases, with 8 bases separating them. The CDR3 is CASSQRGMNTEAFF. As DNA, the CDR3 is TGTGCCAGCAGCCAGAGGGGGATGAACACTGAAGCTTTCTTT.